A single sample is the source of the 11 T cell receptor beta chains below, sequenced in a study of shared clonotypes between healthy human individuals. The repertoire was sequenced with immunoSEQ multiplex PCR; TCRdb's copy has only in-frame clones and lacks some. The sample holds some 1 million clones, about 75% seen once. Source material: memory CD4+ T cells sorted from blood. Subset denoted: CD45RA-negative fraction. The receptors come from a man younger than 30 in good health.

Regarding this clone: Within the sample, other DNA sequences also encode this same CDR3. V gene TRBV18 combines with J gene TRBJ2-3; the D is unclear. In germline, CDR1 is KGHSH, CDR2 LQKENI. CDR3 length: 12 amino acids. V dropped 1 base and J dropped 6 bases, with 5 bases sitting between them. The CDR3 loop reads CASSPQVDTQYF. CDR3 coding DNA: TGTGCCAGCTCACCACAGGTGGATACGCAGTATTTT. Drawing the rest from reference TRBV18 and TRBJ2-3, the complete variable domain is NAGVMQNPRHLVRRRGQEARLRCSPMKGHSHVYWYRQLPEEGLKFMVYLQKENIIDESGMPKERFSAEFPKEGPSILRIQQVVRGDSAAYFCASSPQVDTQYFGPGTRLTVL.

This chain connects TRBV4-1 to TRBJ2-3; 11 bases map to TRBD2. The V gene's germline CDR1 is MGHRA and CDR2 YSYEKL. Trimming cost V 5 bases and J 4 bases; bases outside gene matches: 5. The CDR3 totals 15 residues. The CDR3 region is CASSGSGRGADTQYF. The DNA of the CDR3 is TGCGCCAGCAGCGGTAGCGGGAGGGGCGCAGATACGCAGTATTTT.

V usage is TRBV29-1 and J usage is TRBJ1-1; D gene uncertain. Trimming left V 5 bases short and J 0 bases short, with 7 bases between. The germline CDR1 and CDR2 sequences are SQVTM and ANQGSEA. This CDR3 has 12 amino acids. Here the CDR3 DNA reads TGCAGCGTTACGGTTCTGAACACTGAAGCTTTCTTT. Encoded protein: CSVTVLNTEAFF.

This chain joins TRBV15 and TRBJ2-1; D uncertain. Trimming removed 0 bases from V and 2 bases from J, with 8 bases in between. Germline V gene data show CDR1 as LNHNV and CDR2 as YYDKDF (reference sequence). This CDR3 comprises 15 residues. For the CDR3, the DNA is TGTGCCACCAGCAGAGACGACTCAACCTACAATGAGCAGTTCTTC. As protein: CATSRDDSTYNEQFF.

Ten or more counts support this clone. This chain connects TRBV11-2 to TRBJ2-4; D not certain. The CDR3 has 12 residues. Germline loops: CDR1 SGHAT, CDR2 FQNNGV. V was cut by 4 bases and J by 4 bases, with 5 bases left in between. The CDR3 is CASSSAKNIQYF. The CDR3 bases are TGTGCCAGCAGCTCAGCGAAAAACATTCAGTACTTC.

This clone appeared once. The rearrangement uses TRBV28 and TRBJ2-6, with TRBD1 matching 10 bases. Germline V CDR1 and CDR2: MDHEN, SYDVKM. The CDR3 runs 17 residues. The trim removed 7 bases at V and 2 bases at J, leaving 8 bases unmatched. This CDR3 reads CASNLPGQGTGANVLTF. DNA of the CDR3: TGTGCCAGCAACCTCCCGGGACAGGGGACTGGGGCCAACGTCCTGACTTTC.

This rearrangement joins TRBV2 to TRBJ2-7; the match to TRBD2 covers 8 bases. Unmatched junction bases numbered 12, after V lost 7 bases and J lost 4 bases. Germline CDR1 is SNHLY and CDR2 is FYNNEI. The CDR3 sequence is 15 residues long. CDR3 sequence (DNA): TGTGCCAGCAAAGAAGGTCGGGGGGGTGTTTACGAGCAGTACTTC. This translates into CASKEGRGGVYEQYF.

As to this clone: Relative to the germline gene, one junction end is altered; a read error may explain this. V usage is TRBV7-7 and J usage is TRBJ1-3; perhaps TRBD1 as D (6 bases). Germline CDR1 reads SSHAT; CDR2 reads FNYEAQ (reference sequence). The CDR3 consists of 14 residues. Written as DNA, the CDR3 is TGTGCTAGCAGCCCAGGGGTTGCTGGAAACACCATATATTTT. Its protein is CASSPGVAGNTIYF.

The rearrangement links TRBV30 to TRBJ1-2; TRBD1 might be the D (5 bases). CDR3 length: 12 amino acids. Trimming removed 2 bases at V and 7 bases at J, with 11 bases between. Germline assignment: CDR1 GTSNPN and CDR2 SVGIG (reference sequence). CDR3 coding DNA: TGTGCCTGGAGTTCGGGGCTGGGTGGCTACACCTTC. It translates to CAWSSGLGGYTF.

The CDR3 reads CASSYAPWAHEQFF. The CDR3 region has the DNA TGTGCCAGCAGTTACGCCCCTTGGGCCCATGAGCAGTTCTTC. The chain couples TRBV6-5 to TRBJ2-1, with D hard to call. The CDR3 is 14 amino acids. Germline loops: CDR1 MNHEY, CDR2 SVGAGI. Trimming cost V 2 bases and J 8 bases, with 13 bases left between them.

The chain links TRBV11-2 to TRBJ1-4, with a tentative D call TRBD1 (5 bases). The CDR3 extends over 15 amino acids. V was pared by 0 bases and J by 8 bases, with 13 bases between. From germline, CDR1 is SGHAT and CDR2 FQNNGV. The CDR3: CASSLEGREVEKLFF. The CDR3 DNA is TGTGCCAGCAGCTTAGAGGGCAGGGAAGTAGAAAAACTGTTTTTT.